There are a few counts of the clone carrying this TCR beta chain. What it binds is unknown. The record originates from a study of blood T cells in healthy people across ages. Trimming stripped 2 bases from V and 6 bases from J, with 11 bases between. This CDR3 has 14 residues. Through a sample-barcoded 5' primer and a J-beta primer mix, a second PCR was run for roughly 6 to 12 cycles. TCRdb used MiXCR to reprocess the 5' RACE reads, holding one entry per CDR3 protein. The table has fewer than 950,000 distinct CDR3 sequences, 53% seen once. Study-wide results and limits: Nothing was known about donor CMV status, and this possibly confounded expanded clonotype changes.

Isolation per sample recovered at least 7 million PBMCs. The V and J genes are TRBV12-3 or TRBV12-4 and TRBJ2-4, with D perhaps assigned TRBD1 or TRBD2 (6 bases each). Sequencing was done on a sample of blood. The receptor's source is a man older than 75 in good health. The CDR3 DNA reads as TGTGCCAGCAGTTTACCGGGGGCGGGAAACATTCAGTACTTC. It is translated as CASSLPGAGNIQYF.